The TCR beta chain under discussion was sequenced for a study of breast tumors, draining lymph nodes, adjacent tissues. Study results and caveats: Tumor repertoires ranked between lymph nodes and nontumor tissue in diversity, with V and J gene preferences. The data were judged consistent with most tumor T cells coming from lymph node and expanding in tumor. Luminal-like breast cancer showed significantly higher tumor–nontumor repertoire similarity than basal-like.

Trimming removed 4 bases from V and 4 bases from J; junction bases left unmatched: 2. CDR1 is GTSNPN, CDR2 SVGIG, per germline (reference sequence). The CDR3 spans 12 residues. Axillary draining lymph nodes of breast cancer patients supplied the node samples. This clonotype was recorded at least ten times. Its cognate antigen is unknown. TCRdb re-called the multiplex PCR reads through MiXCR, storing one row per CDR3 protein. The top ten clones hold about 1.4% of a sample with about 230,000 distinct CDR3 sequences, around 32% of them seen once. The origin of this receptor is a female donor with breast cancer. Some clones in this sample may be carry-over from other donors' samples. Specimen: axillary lymph node tissue. The rearrangement uses TRBV30 and TRBJ2-7, with 9 bases aligning to TRBD1. In DNA, the CDR3 is TGTGCCTGGAATGACAGGGGGTACGAGCAGTACTTC. This encodes CAWNDRGYEQYF.